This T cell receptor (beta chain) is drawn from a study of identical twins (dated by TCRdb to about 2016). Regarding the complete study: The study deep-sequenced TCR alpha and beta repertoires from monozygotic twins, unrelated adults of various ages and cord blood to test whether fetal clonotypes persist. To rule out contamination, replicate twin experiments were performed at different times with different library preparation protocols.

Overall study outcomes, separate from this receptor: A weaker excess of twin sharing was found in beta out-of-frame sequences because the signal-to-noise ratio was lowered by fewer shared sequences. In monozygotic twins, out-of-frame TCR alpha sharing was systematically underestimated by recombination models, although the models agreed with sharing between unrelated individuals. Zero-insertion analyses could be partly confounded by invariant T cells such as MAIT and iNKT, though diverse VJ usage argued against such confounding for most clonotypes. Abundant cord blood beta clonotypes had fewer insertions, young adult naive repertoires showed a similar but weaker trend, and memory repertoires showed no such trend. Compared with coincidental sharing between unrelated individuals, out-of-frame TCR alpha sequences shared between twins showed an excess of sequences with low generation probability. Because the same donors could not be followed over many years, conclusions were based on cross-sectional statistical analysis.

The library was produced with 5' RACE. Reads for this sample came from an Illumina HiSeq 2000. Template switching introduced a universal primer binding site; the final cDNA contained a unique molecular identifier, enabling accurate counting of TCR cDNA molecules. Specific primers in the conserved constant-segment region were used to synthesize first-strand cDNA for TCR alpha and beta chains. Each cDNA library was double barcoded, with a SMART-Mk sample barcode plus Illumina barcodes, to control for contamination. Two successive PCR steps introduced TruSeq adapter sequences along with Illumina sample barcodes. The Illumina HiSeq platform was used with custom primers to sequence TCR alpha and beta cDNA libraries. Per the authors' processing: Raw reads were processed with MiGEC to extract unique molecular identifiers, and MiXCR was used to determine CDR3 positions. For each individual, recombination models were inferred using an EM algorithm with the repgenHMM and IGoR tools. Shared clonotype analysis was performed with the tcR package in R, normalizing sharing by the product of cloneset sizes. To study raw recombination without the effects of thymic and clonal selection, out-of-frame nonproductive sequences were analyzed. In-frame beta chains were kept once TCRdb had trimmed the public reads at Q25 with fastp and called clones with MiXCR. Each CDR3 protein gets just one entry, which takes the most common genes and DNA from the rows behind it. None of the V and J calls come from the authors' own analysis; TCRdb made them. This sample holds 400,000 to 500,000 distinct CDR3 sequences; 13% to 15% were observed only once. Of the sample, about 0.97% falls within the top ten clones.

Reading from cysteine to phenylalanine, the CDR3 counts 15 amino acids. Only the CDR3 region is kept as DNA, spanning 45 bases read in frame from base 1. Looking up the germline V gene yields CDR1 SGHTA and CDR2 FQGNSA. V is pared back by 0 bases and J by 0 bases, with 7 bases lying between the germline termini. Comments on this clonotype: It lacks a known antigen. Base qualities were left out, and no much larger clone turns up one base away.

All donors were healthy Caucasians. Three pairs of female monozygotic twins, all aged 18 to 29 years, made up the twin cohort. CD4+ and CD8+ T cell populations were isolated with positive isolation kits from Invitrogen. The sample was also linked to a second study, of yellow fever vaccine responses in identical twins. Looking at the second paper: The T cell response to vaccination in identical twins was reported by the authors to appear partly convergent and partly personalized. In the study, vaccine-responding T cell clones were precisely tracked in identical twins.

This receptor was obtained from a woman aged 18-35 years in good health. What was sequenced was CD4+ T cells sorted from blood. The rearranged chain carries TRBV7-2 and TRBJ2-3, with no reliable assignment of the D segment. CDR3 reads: CASSLAAVSTDTQYF. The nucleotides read TGTGCCAGCAGCTTAGCCGCAGTCAGCACAGATACGCAGTATTTT.